This TCR beta chain is from a study of cytomegalovirus exposure and HLA in healthy donors. This clone was detected a few times. Use of 60 Vbeta and 13 Jbeta primers characterized the PCR. Here immunoSEQ multiplex PCR was the method, and the copy in TCRdb shows in-frame clones only, minus some. The table includes roughly 68,000 clones, around 79% detected once. The CDR3 is made up of 15 amino acids. V was pared by 5 bases and J by 5 bases, with 5 bases of the junction left unmatched. CDR1 is SEHNR and CDR2 is FQNEAQ in the germline V gene (reference sequence). This sequence originates from a woman aged 25 to 39 in good health and CMV-seropositive. The sample was PBMCs. The J gene is TRBJ2-7, the V gene TRBV7-9; 14 bases are shared with TRBD2. This CDR3 reads CASSPGLAGEDEQYF. For the CDR3, the DNA is TGTGCCAGCAGCCCGGGACTAGCGGGAGAAGACGAGCAGTACTTC.